This T cell receptor (beta chain) emerged from a study of early T cells in non-severe SARS-CoV-2 infection. Findings of the study overall: CD4 and private specificities were missed by VDJdb matching, which favored anti-spike CD8 responses.

As part of library construction, unique molecular identifiers were attached to individual cDNA molecules. TCRdb reprocessed the 5' RACE reads with MiXCR, giving one entry per CDR3 protein. The sample has tens of thousands of distinct CDR3 sequences, around a sixth seen once. The V gene end was trimmed by 3 bases and the J gene end by 5 bases; junction bases not matched to a gene: 10. Germline CDR1 SNHLY, CDR2 FYNNEI. This CDR3 contains 16 residues. This clonotype was picked up a small number of times. The antigen remains unidentified. The chain is built from TRBV2 and TRBJ1-5; TRBD1 matches at 7 bases. The sample here was whole blood, taken at baseline. The origin of this receptor is an adult who was a healthcare worker with PCR-confirmed SARS-CoV-2 infection or an uninfected control (not recorded which). This CDR3 reads CASSESGTAIDQPQHF. CDR3 DNA sequence: TGTGCCAGCAGTGAGAGCGGGACAGCGATTGATCAGCCCCAGCATTTT.